Listed here are 7 T cell receptor beta chains from one sample, sequenced in a study of T cells in Graves' hyperthyroidism and ophthalmopathy. What was amplified from RNA transcripts were TCR beta CDR3 regions. HTBI primers were employed in a first-round RT-PCR of the TCR CDR3. TCRdb reanalysed the multiplex PCR reads using MiXCR and keeps one entry per CDR3 protein. The sample carries about 400,000 distinct CDR3 sequences, 13% to 15% recorded once. The sequenced material came from blood. The receptors were sampled from a young woman with Graves' ophthalmopathy.

This clonotype was seen at least ten times. The rearrangement joins TRBV3-1 to TRBJ2-3, with TRBD2 matching 8 bases. With V trimmed by 1 base and J by 6 bases, 12 bases remained unmatched. Per the germline V gene, CDR1 is LGHDT and CDR2 is YNNKEL (reference sequence). CDR3 length: 17 amino acids. CDR3 sequence reads: CASSQVNGGALPDTQYF. CDR3 coding DNA: TGTGCCAGCAGCCAAGTGAACGGGGGGGCCTTGCCGGATACGCAGTATTTT.

This rearrangement joins TRBV2 to TRBJ2-1; possibly TRBD1 or TRBD2 for D (5 bases each). The CDR3 has 15 residues. V was trimmed by 6 bases and J by 2 bases, leaving 14 bases between them. The germline CDR1 and CDR2 sequences are SNHLY and FYNNEI. In nucleotides, the CDR3 is TGTGCCAGCAGCTTGGACCAGGGACCCTACAATGAGCAGTTCTTC. Amino acid sequence: CASSLDQGPYNEQFF. Full variable domain (outside the CDR3, taken from reference TRBV2 and TRBJ2-1): EPEVTQTPSHQVTQMGQEVILRCVPISNHLYFYWYRQILGQKVEFLVSFYNNEISEKSEIFDDQFSVERPDGSNFTLKIRSTKLEDSAMYFCASSLDQGPYNEQFFGPGTRLTVL.

This clonotype was found many times. The chain couples TRBV5-5 to TRBJ2-1; 10 nucleotides agree with TRBD2. The germline CDR1 and CDR2 sequences are SGHKS and YYEKEE (reference sequence). The CDR3 spans 16 residues. Losses at the gene ends were 0 bases for V and 6 bases for J; bases not matched to a gene: 6. The chain's CDR3 is CASSLVVLAGGNEQFF. The CDR3 region has the DNA TGTGCCAGCAGCTTGGTGGTATTAGCGGGGGGCAATGAGCAGTTCTTC.

This clonotype has at least ten counts. CDR3 bases: TGTGCCAGCAAAACAGAAATTATGAACACTGAAGCTTTCTTT. It is translated as CASKTEIMNTEAFF. The V gene is TRBV6-1, the J gene TRBJ1-1, with D hard to call. Trimming shortened V by 7 bases and J by 0 bases, and 12 bases separated the two germline ends. CDR3 length: 14 amino acids. In germline, CDR1 is MNHNS, CDR2 SASEGT.

This clonotype was observed many times. The chain couples TRBV5-1 to TRBJ1-2; 9 positions agree with TRBD1. CDR3 size: 14 residues. With 2 bases clipped from V and 5 bases from J, the junction kept 4 bases outside the gene matches. CDR1 SGHRS and CDR2 YFSETQ come from the germline V gene. CDR3 coding DNA: TGCGCCAGCAGCTTCCTAGGACAGGGGTATGGCTACACCTTC. Its translation: CASSFLGQGYGYTF.

This clonotype was detected ten times or more. The chain is built from TRBV11-2 and TRBJ2-5; TRBD2 aligns across 10 bases. Germline V lookup: CDR1 SGHAT, CDR2 FQNNGV. With V trimmed by 5 bases and J by 6 bases, 18 bases remained unmatched. The CDR3 totals 18 residues. The CDR3 here is CASSPNLPTSGLLKTQYF. DNA of the CDR3: TGTGCCAGCAGCCCGAACCTACCGACTAGCGGGTTACTAAAGACCCAGTACTTC.

This clonotype occurred many times. J is TRBJ2-1 and V is TRBV18; 8 bases fit TRBD2. Germline V CDR1 and CDR2: KGHSH, LQKENI. This CDR3 has 16 residues. V gave up 4 bases and J gave up 7 bases; unmatched junction bases: 12. CDR3 in amino acids: CASSRKLADSMNEQFF. The CDR3, as DNA: TGTGCCAGCTCACGAAAACTAGCGGACTCTATGAATGAGCAGTTCTTC.